A single sample is the source of the 20 T cell receptor beta chains below, sequenced in a study of beta chain features in type 1 diabetes. Since all of the isolated RNA was reverse transcribed, expressed TCRB transcripts were what got sequenced. Profiled with immunoSEQ multiplex PCR; TCRdb holds only in-frame clones, not every one. The sample includes about 140,000 clones, around 7% seen only once; the top ten take around 1.5%. Sequenced: central memory CD4+ T cells from blood. These receptors were collected from a woman aged 25-40 years in good health.

This clone was observed at least ten times. The chain carries TRBV28 and TRBJ1-2; tentatively, D is TRBD1 (6 bases). The CDR3 is 17 amino acids. V was cut by 5 bases and J by 7 bases, with 26 bases left in between. Per the germline V gene, CDR1 is MDHEN and CDR2 is SYDVKM. CDR3 sequence: CASSPPGHHSRGVGYTF. In DNA, the CDR3 is TGTGCCAGCAGTCCCCCGGGACACCACTCAAGGGGCGTTGGCTACACCTTC.

This clone was picked up a small number of times. The V gene is TRBV7-9, the J gene TRBJ1-2; TRBD1 aligns across 12 bases. The CDR3 contains 14 residues. V lost 5 bases to trimming and J lost 6 bases; unmatched junction nucleotides: 4. The germline CDR1 and CDR2 sequences are SEHNR and FQNEAQ (reference sequence). CDR3 amino acids: CASSRDRGLDGYTF. As DNA, the CDR3 is TGTGCCAGCAGCCGGGACAGGGGGCTAGATGGCTACACCTTC.

The V gene is TRBV28, the J gene TRBJ1-2; TRBD1 agrees at 8 bases. Germline V gene sequence: CDR1 MDHEN, CDR2 SYDVKM. The CDR3 covers 15 residues. The trim removed 6 bases at V and 8 bases at J, leaving 14 bases unmatched. In DNA, the CDR3 is TGTGCCAGCAGGGGTGGACAGGGAAGGGTAGTCGGCTACACCTTC. Amino acids: CASRGGQGRVVGYTF.

The chain recombines TRBV27 with TRBJ1-4; D is uncertain. Germline-derived CDR1 and CDR2 are MNHEY and SMNVEV (reference sequence). The CDR3 spans 12 residues. Trimming stripped 2 bases from V and 10 bases from J, with 8 bases between. The CDR3 region has the DNA TGTGCCAGCAGTTTACGGAGTGGAAAACTGTTTTTT. This codes for CASSLRSGKLFF. Together with reference TRBV27 and TRBJ1-4, the CDR3 gives the full variable domain: EAQVTQNPRYLITVTGKKLTVTCSQNMNHEYMSWYRQDPGLGLRQIYYSMNVEVTDKGDVPEGYKVSRKEKRNFPLILESPSPNQTSLYFCASSLRSGKLFFGSGTQLSVL.

The chain couples TRBV5-1 to TRBJ2-1, with a possible D match to TRBD1 (6 bases). V gave up 4 bases and J gave up 7 bases, with 24 bases separating them. Germline V gene sequence: CDR1 SGHRS, CDR2 YFSETQ. CDR3 length: 17 amino acids. CDR3 nucleotide sequence: TGCGCCAGCAGCGGAGTTTTAGCTTCAGGGGCGCGGAATGAGCAGTTCTTC. Its translation is CASSGVLASGARNEQFF.

The V call is TRBV5-1, the J call TRBJ2-5, with 12 bases fitting TRBD2. CDR3 length: 15 residues. After removal of 2 bases from V and 11 bases from J, the junction contained 10 bases not matched to a gene. CDR1 is SGHRS, CDR2 YFSETQ, per germline. CDR3 DNA: TGCGCCAGCAGCTTTGGACTAGCGGGGTCGGTTGAGCAGTACTTC. The encoded protein is CASSFGLAGSVEQYF.

Only a few counts were recorded for this clone. The rearrangement uses TRBV6-5 and TRBJ2-7, with D uncertain. V was pared by 2 bases and J by 0 bases, with 14 bases between. Germline V CDR1 and CDR2: MNHEY, SVGAGI. CDR3 size: 16 residues. As DNA, the CDR3 is TGTGCCAGCAGTTACGGAACGGAGAGGAGCTCCTACGAGCAGTACTTC. It yields the protein CASSYGTERSSYEQYF.

This clone has more than one count but fewer than ten. This chain connects TRBV7-6 to TRBJ2-5; D call uncertain. CDR1 is SGHVS, CDR2 FNYEAQ, per germline. CDR3 length equals 12 residues. The ends were cut back, 2 bases at V and 10 bases at J, with 11 bases in the middle. The CDR3 nucleotides are TGTGCCAGCAGCTTACCCCGAGGTGGCCAGTACTTC. Amino acid sequence: CASSLPRGGQYF.

The sample holds a few counts of this clone. This sequence joins TRBV27 and TRBJ1-4; TRBD1 is a possible D gene (5 bases). Deletions cut 6 bases from V and 1 base from J, with 12 bases between. This CDR3 has 15 residues. Germline CDR1 is MNHEY and CDR2 is SMNVEV (reference sequence). CDR3 nucleotide sequence: TGTGCCAGCAGAAAAACCAGGGTAACTAATGAAAAACTGTTTTTT. This translates into CASRKTRVTNEKLFF.

The sample holds a few counts of this clone. This sequence joins TRBV15 and TRBJ2-1, with TRBD2 matching 13 bases. The germline gives CDR1 LNHNV, CDR2 YYDKDF (reference sequence). The CDR3 runs to 14 residues. The V and J ends lost 7 bases and 10 bases, in that order; junction bases with no gene match: 7. CDR3 DNA: TGTGCCACCACCAATAGACTAGCGGGAGGAGAGCAGTTCTTC. Protein product: CATTNRLAGGEQFF.

This clone has ten or more counts. V gene TRBV7-9 combines with J gene TRBJ2-7, with TRBD2 matching 8 bases. Trimming at V came to 3 bases and at J to 1 base, leaving 2 bases not matched to a gene. The CDR3 length is 14 residues. CDR1 and CDR2 from the germline V gene are SEHNR and FQNEAQ (reference sequence). The CDR3 region has the DNA TGTGCCAGCAGCTTGATAGCGGGATCCTACGAGCAGTACTTC. This translates into CASSLIAGSYEQYF. Using reference TRBV7-9 and TRBJ2-7 for the parts outside the CDR3, the full variable domain is DTGVSQNPRHKITKRGQNVTFRCDPISEHNRLYWYRQTLGQGPEFLTYFQNEAQLEKSRLLSDRFSAERPKGSFSTLEIQRTEQGDSAMYLCASSLIAGSYEQYFGPGTRLTVT.

This clone was seen more than once but under ten times. V gene TRBV7-9 combines with J gene TRBJ2-3; D perhaps matches TRBD1 (6 bases). V was shortened by 5 bases and J by 6 bases, with 9 bases between the two germline ends. This CDR3 spans 12 amino acids. Germline CDR1 is SEHNR and CDR2 is FQNEAQ (reference sequence). The CDR3 coding sequence is TGTGCCAGCAGCCCCAGGGGCGATACGCAGTATTTT. It translates to CASSPRGDTQYF.

The V and J genes are TRBV5-4 and TRBJ2-6; D is unclear. Germline CDR1 SGHNT, CDR2 YYREEE (reference sequence). The CDR3 is made up of 16 amino acids. V was pared by 0 bases and J by 0 bases, with 7 bases between. DNA for the CDR3: TGTGCCAGCAGCTTGGCCGGTGCCTCTGGGGCCAACGTCCTGACTTTC. It is translated as CASSLAGASGANVLTF.

The chain carries TRBV7-3 and TRBJ2-2; weak D call: TRBD2 (6 bases). CDR1 and CDR2 from the germline V gene are SGHTA and FQGTGA. This CDR3 region has 15 residues. V lost 6 bases and J 0 bases, leaving 11 bases between the germline ends. DNA of the CDR3: TGTGCCAGCAGTCCGGGACTGACGAACACCGGGGAGCTGTTTTTT. This gives the protein CASSPGLTNTGELFF.

V is TRBV28 and J is TRBJ1-1, with no clear D. CDR3 length: 11 amino acids. The V end was cut by 6 bases, the J end by 8 bases, with 10 bases between. Looked up from germline, CDR1 is MDHEN and CDR2 is SYDVKM. For the CDR3, the DNA is TGTGCCAGCAGGTTGCAGTTAGAAGCTTTCTTT. Encoded protein: CASRLQLEAFF.

This clone was observed a few times. V and J are TRBV4-2 and TRBJ2-7; D may be TRBD1 (6 bases). Per the germline V gene, CDR1 is LGHNA and CDR2 is YNFKEQ. With 1 base removed from V and 2 bases from J, the gap between germline ends came to 9 bases. The CDR3 loop spans 14 amino acids. The CDR3 here is CASSQGGQTYEQYF. In DNA, the CDR3 is TGTGCCAGCAGCCAAGGCGGACAGACCTACGAGCAGTACTTC.

The CDR3 loop reads CASSLTTTLLNNEQFF. The CDR3 nucleotides are TGTGCCAGCTCACTGACGACTACCTTATTAAACAATGAGCAGTTCTTC. The rearrangement uses TRBV18 and TRBJ2-1; tentatively, D is TRBD2 (5 bases). V was trimmed by 4 bases and J by 5 bases, leaving 18 bases between them. Germline V gives CDR1 KGHSH, CDR2 LQKENI. The CDR3 totals 16 residues. The whole variable domain, filled in from reference TRBV18 and TRBJ2-1, reads NAGVMQNPRHLVRRRGQEARLRCSPMKGHSHVYWYRQLPEEGLKFMVYLQKENIIDESGMPKERFSAEFPKEGPSILRIQQVVRGDSAAYFCASSLTTTLLNNEQFFGPGTRLTVL.

This clone occurred a few times. CDR3 bases: TGTGCCAGCAGCAGGGGGAAGGGAACCCAAGAGACCCAGTACTTC. It encodes CASSRGKGTQETQYF. V and J are TRBV14 and TRBJ2-5; D possibly corresponds to TRBD1 (6 bases). The CDR3 extends over 15 amino acids. Trimming took off 5 bases at V and 1 base at J, with 14 bases between the two ends. Germline CDR1 and CDR2: SGHDN and FVKESK.

This clone was found many times. The rearrangement joins TRBV15 to TRBJ2-1; tentatively, D is TRBD2 (5 bases). CDR1 is LNHNV and CDR2 is YYDKDF in the germline V gene (reference sequence). Trimming took off 1 base at V and 6 bases at J, with 10 bases between the two ends. There are 14 residues in the CDR3. CDR3 residues: CATSRAGIGNEQFF. Here the CDR3 DNA reads TGTGCCACCAGCAGAGCGGGAATAGGCAATGAGCAGTTCTTC. Full variable domain (outside the CDR3, taken from reference TRBV15 and TRBJ2-1): DAMVIQNPRYQVTQFGKPVTLSCSQTLNHNVMYWYQQKSSQAPKLLFHYYDKDFNNEADTPDNFQSRRPNTSFCFLDIRSPGLGDTAMYLCATSRAGIGNEQFFGPGTRLTVL.

The V call is TRBV7-2, the J call TRBJ2-5; a possible D gene is TRBD2 (5 bases). The J call is doubtful: the DNA matches TRBJ2-7 better. The CDR3 is made up of 13 amino acids. Per germline, CDR1 SGHTA and CDR2 FQGNSA. DNA of the CDR3: TGTGCCAGCAGCCATCGGGATTCCTACGAGCAGTACTTC. Its translation is CASSHRDSYEQYF.